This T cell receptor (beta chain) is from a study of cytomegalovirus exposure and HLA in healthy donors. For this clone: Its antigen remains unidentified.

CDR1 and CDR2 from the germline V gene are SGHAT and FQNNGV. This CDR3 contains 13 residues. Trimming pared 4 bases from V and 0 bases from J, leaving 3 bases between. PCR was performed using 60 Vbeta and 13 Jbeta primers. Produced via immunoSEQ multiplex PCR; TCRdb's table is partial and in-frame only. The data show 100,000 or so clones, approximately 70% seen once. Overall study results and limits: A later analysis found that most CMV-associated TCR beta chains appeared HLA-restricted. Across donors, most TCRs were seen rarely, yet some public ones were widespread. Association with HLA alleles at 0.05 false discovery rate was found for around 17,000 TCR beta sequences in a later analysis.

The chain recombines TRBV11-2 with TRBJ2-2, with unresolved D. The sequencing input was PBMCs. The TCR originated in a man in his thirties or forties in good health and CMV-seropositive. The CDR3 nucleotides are TGTGCCAGCAGCTCCACGAACACCGGGGAGCTGTTTTTT. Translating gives CASSSTNTGELFF.